These 22 T cell receptor beta chains came from one sample sequenced in a study of shared T cell receptors in the human thymus. Generated by immunoSEQ multiplex PCR, the TCRdb table keeps only in-frame clones and is missing some. Seen here are approximately 490,000 clones, approximately 80% observed once, and the top ten hold roughly 0.013%. These data are also associated with another study on human thymus T cells.

The sample comprised thymocytes. The receptor set was obtained from a boy younger than two with a congenital heart defect.

The chain carries TRBV11-2 and TRBJ2-7; D is perhaps TRBD1 (6 bases). Germline CDR1 is SGHAT and CDR2 is FQNNGV. The V end was cut by 3 bases, the J end by 5 bases, with 23 bases between. This CDR3 comprises 17 residues. CDR3 sequence: CASSFRTRGPFSDEQYF. CDR3 coding DNA: TGTGCCAGCAGCTTTAGGACCAGGGGCCCCTTTTCCGACGAGCAGTACTTC. The whole variable domain, filled in from reference TRBV11-2 and TRBJ2-7, reads EAGVAQSPRYKIIEKRQSVAFWCNPISGHATLYWYQQILGQGPKLLIQFQNNGVVDDSQLPKDRFSAERLKGVDSTLKIQPAKLEDSAVYLCASSFRTRGPFSDEQYFGPGTRLTVT.

CDR3 sequence: CAGDRGNYGYTF. The CDR3 nucleotides are TGTGCCGGGGACAGGGGTAACTATGGCTACACCTTC. The chain combines TRBV7-9 with TRBJ1-2; the match to TRBD1 covers 10 bases. In germline, CDR1 is SEHNR, CDR2 FQNEAQ (reference sequence). J was trimmed by 1 base and V by 11 bases; bases with no gene match: 1. The CDR3 has 12 amino acids.

The chain recombines TRBV4-1 with TRBJ2-2; 9 bases match TRBD1. The CDR3 consists of 15 residues. The trim removed 1 base at V and 5 bases at J, leaving 2 bases unmatched. Germline-derived CDR1 and CDR2 are MGHRA and YSYEKL. The CDR3 coding sequence is TGCGCCAGCAGCCAAGGGGGACAGGGAACCGGGGAGCTGTTTTTT. Amino acids: CASSQGGQGTGELFF.

The chain employs TRBV6-4 and TRBJ2-3; D possibly corresponds to TRBD2 (6 bases). The CDR3 spans 16 residues. The V and J ends lost 4 bases and 3 bases respectively, with 17 bases between them. The germline gives CDR1 MRHNA, CDR2 SNTAGT. In DNA, the CDR3 is TGTGCCAGCAGTGTAGGGGAACGGGAGAAGACAGATACGCAGTATTTT. Encoded protein: CASSVGEREKTDTQYF.

The V and J genes are TRBV5-1 and TRBJ2-7; D is uncertain. Trimming pared 0 bases from V and 0 bases from J, leaving 13 bases between. CDR1 SGHRS and CDR2 YFSETQ come from the germline V gene. There are 16 residues in the CDR3. The CDR3 protein is CASSLVIPPGSYEQYF. CDR3 coding DNA: TGCGCCAGCAGCTTGGTAATTCCTCCCGGCTCCTACGAGCAGTACTTC.

V and J are TRBV28 and TRBJ2-1, with 12 bases lining up with TRBD2. Germline assignment: CDR1 MDHEN and CDR2 SYDVKM. The CDR3 runs 16 residues. V lost 1 base to trimming and J lost 4 bases; unmatched junction nucleotides: 2. The CDR3 DNA sequence: TGTGCCAGCAGTTTATCGACTAGCGGGAGTTACAATGAGCAGTTCTTC. Translated, it gives CASSLSTSGSYNEQFF. Together with reference TRBV28 and TRBJ2-1, the CDR3 gives the full variable domain: DVKVTQSSRYLVKRTGEKVFLECVQDMDHENMFWYRQDPGLGLRLIYFSYDVKMKEKGDIPEGYSVSREKKERFSLILESASTNQTSMYLCASSLSTSGSYNEQFFGPGTRLTVL.

The CDR3 here is CSVGSGGRNQPQHF. CDR3 in DNA: TGCAGCGTTGGGTCCGGAGGGCGCAATCAGCCCCAGCATTTT. This chain connects TRBV29-1 to TRBJ1-5; D is ambiguous. Germline V gene sequence: CDR1 SQVTM, CDR2 ANQGSEA. With 4 bases removed from V and 2 bases from J, the gap between germline ends came to 12 bases. This CDR3 has 14 amino acids.

The chain is built from TRBV5-6 and TRBJ2-1; 9 bases fit TRBD2. Germline V CDR1 and CDR2: SGHDT, YYEEEE. V lost 0 bases, J lost 0 bases, and 4 bases stayed unmatched. CDR3 length: 17 residues. Here the CDR3 DNA reads TGTGCCAGCAGCTTGGTCAGCGGGAGGAGCTCCTACAATGAGCAGTTCTTC. Its translation: CASSLVSGRSSYNEQFF. The complete variable domain, with remaining parts taken from reference TRBV5-6 and TRBJ2-1, reads DAGVTQSPTHLIKTRGQQVTLRCSPKSGHDTVSWYQQALGQGPQFIFQYYEEEERQRGNFPDRFSGHQFPNYSSELNVNALLLGDSALYLCASSLVSGRSSYNEQFFGPGTRLTVL.

The rearrangement links TRBV6-1 to TRBJ2-3; maybe TRBD1 (6 bases). The germline V gene has CDR1 MNHNS and CDR2 SASEGT. V was pared by 0 bases and J by 0 bases, with 10 bases between. The CDR3 extends over 16 amino acids. CDR3 DNA sequence: TGTGCCAGCAGTGAAGCGGACAGTGGAAGCACAGATACGCAGTATTTT. Translating it yields CASSEADSGSTDTQYF.

The V and J genes are TRBV6-5 and TRBJ2-5; D is unresolved. The end of the DNA aligns better with TRBJ2-7, so the J call may be wrong. The CDR3 extends over 11 amino acids. Per the germline V gene, CDR1 is MNHEY and CDR2 is SVGAGI. The CDR3 bases are TGTGCCAGCAGTTACAATTACGAGCAGTACTTC. Protein: CASSYNYEQYF.

This sequence joins TRBV14 and TRBJ2-1; 10 nucleotides align to TRBD2. Germline assignment: CDR1 SGHDN and CDR2 FVKESK. Trimming cost V 1 base and J 1 base; bases outside gene matches: 4. There are 17 residues in the CDR3. CDR3 sequence: CASSQGKREGSYNEQFF. As DNA, the CDR3 is TGTGCCAGCAGCCAAGGGAAGCGGGAGGGATCCTACAATGAGCAGTTCTTC. Full variable domain (remainder filled in from reference TRBV14 and TRBJ2-1): EAGVTQFPSHSVIEKGQTVTLRCDPISGHDNLYWYRRVMGKEIKFLLHFVKESKQDESGMPNNRFLAERTGGTYSTLKVQPAELEDSGVYFCASSQGKREGSYNEQFFGPGTRLTVL.

The CDR3: CASSTRPQTSGRYNEQFF. CDR3 in DNA: TGTGCCAGCTCAACTCGGCCGCAGACTAGCGGGAGGTACAATGAGCAGTTCTTC. V is TRBV28 and J is TRBJ2-1; 13 bases map to TRBD2. This CDR3 comprises 18 residues. Germline CDR1 reads MDHEN; CDR2 reads SYDVKM. J lost 4 bases, V lost 8 bases, and 14 bases had no gene match. The whole variable domain, filled in from reference TRBV28 and TRBJ2-1, reads DVKVTQSSRYLVKRTGEKVFLECVQDMDHENMFWYRQDPGLGLRLIYFSYDVKMKEKGDIPEGYSVSREKKERFSLILESASTNQTSMYLCASSTRPQTSGRYNEQFFGPGTRLTVL.

The chain uses TRBV5-6 and TRBJ1-2, with 9 bases lining up with TRBD1. Trimming cost V 4 bases and J 13 bases; bases outside gene matches: 14. Germline V CDR1 and CDR2: SGHDT, YYEEEE. The CDR3 contains 14 residues. The CDR3 coding sequence is TGTGCCAGCAGCCCGGGACAGGGCTCCAACCCGTCCACCTTC. This gives the protein CASSPGQGSNPSTF.

This chain connects TRBV2 to TRBJ2-3; D possibly corresponds to TRBD2 (6 bases). V lost 6 bases, J lost 3 bases, and 10 bases lay in between. The CDR3 is made up of 13 amino acids. The germline gives CDR1 SNHLY, CDR2 FYNNEI. CDR3 in DNA: TGTGCCAGCAGCTATAGCGGAACAGATACGCAGTATTTT. Translation gives CASSYSGTDTQYF.

The sample holds a few counts of this clone. DNA of the CDR3: TGTGCCAGCAGTCCTCACCCGAGGCGGGTCGAAGGCTACACCTTC. This gives the protein CASSPHPRRVEGYTF. The rearrangement uses TRBV7-2 and TRBJ1-2; no reliable D call. The CDR3 totals 15 residues. Germline CDR1 reads SGHTA; CDR2 reads FQGNSA. V shed 6 bases and J shed 8 bases, with 22 bases lying between them.

The chain carries TRBV7-2 and TRBJ2-2, with TRBD2 matching over 7 bases. This CDR3 comprises 15 residues. With V trimmed by 4 bases and J by 7 bases, 9 bases remained unmatched. CDR1 SGHTA and CDR2 FQGNSA come from the germline V gene. CDR3 sequence (DNA): TGTGCCAGCAGCTCCCTGGCGGGAGTAGGCGGGGAGCTGTTTTTT. It translates to CASSSLAGVGGELFF.

The rearrangement joins TRBV16 to TRBJ2-1, with TRBD2 matching 11 bases. With V trimmed by 4 bases and J by 4 bases, 6 bases remained unmatched. The length of the CDR3 is 16 residues. Germline V gene data show CDR1 as KGHSY and CDR2 as FQNENV. Here the CDR3 DNA reads TGTGCCAGCAGCCCCGCCCTAGCGGGAGGATACAATGAGCAGTTCTTC. Protein product: CASSPALAGGYNEQFF.

The chain couples TRBV5-1 to TRBJ2-3, with 8 positions matching TRBD1. V lost 1 base and J lost 1; bases outside the gene matches: 8. The CDR3 loop spans 17 amino acids. CDR1 is SGHRS, CDR2 YFSETQ, per germline. CDR3 protein: CASSLPDRGQRTDTQYF. The CDR3 nucleotides are TGCGCCAGCAGCTTGCCTGACAGGGGACAACGCACAGATACGCAGTATTTT.

The chain carries TRBV11-2 and TRBJ2-7; a possible D gene is TRBD1 (7 bases). Germline CDR1 is SGHAT and CDR2 is FQNNGV. The germline V and J ends were trimmed by 5 bases and 3 bases, with 14 bases remaining between them. There are 14 residues in the CDR3. CDR3: CASSPRDSLYEQYF. The CDR3 nucleotides read TGTGCCAGCAGCCCGCGGGACAGCCTCTACGAGCAGTACTTC.

The chain carries TRBV2 and TRBJ1-4; D uncertain. The CDR3 covers 15 residues. Trimming removed 1 base at V and 6 bases at J, with 12 bases between. Germline assignment: CDR1 SNHLY and CDR2 FYNNEI. This CDR3 reads CASSEDVKYYEKLFF. The CDR3 DNA follows: TGTGCCAGCAGTGAAGATGTTAAATACTATGAAAAACTGTTTTTT.

CDR3 sequence (DNA): TGCGCCAGCAGCGAACGAATACAGGGGAGCGAGCAGTACTTC. Its protein product is CASSERIQGSEQYF. The J gene is TRBJ2-7, the V gene TRBV5-1, with 7 bases that match TRBD1. This CDR3 contains 14 residues. Germline loops: CDR1 SGHRS, CDR2 YFSETQ. Trimming cost V 4 bases and J 6 bases; bases outside gene matches: 10.

The chain uses TRBV9 and TRBJ1-2, with 9 nucleotides matching TRBD1. The CDR3 extends over 19 amino acids. Germline V gives CDR1 SGDLS, CDR2 YYNGEE. Unmatched junction bases numbered 16, after V lost 0 bases and J lost 4 bases. CDR3 sequence reads: CASSVAWPGQGPPLYGYTF. CDR3 DNA: TGTGCCAGCAGCGTAGCTTGGCCGGGACAGGGCCCTCCTCTCTATGGCTACACCTTC.